The sample holds many counts of the clone carrying this TCR beta chain. MiXCR, run by TCRdb on the RT-PCR reads, gives a single entry per CDR3 protein. The sample carries about 540,000 distinct CDR3 sequences, 13% to 15% recorded once. This CDR3 has 16 residues. Trimming cost V 3 bases and J 1 base; bases outside gene matches: 5. Germline assignment: CDR1 KGHSY and CDR2 FQNENV. This specimen comes from a study of response to subunit inactivated influenza vaccine. This material consisted of PBMCs from blood, taken 11 to 12 days after vaccination. The origin of this receptor is a man between 50 and 59 years old who received an inactivated influenza vaccine. The chain employs TRBV16 and TRBJ2-1, with 8 bases lining up with TRBD2. CDR3 in amino acids: CASSQAPSGSYNEQFF. DNA for the CDR3: TGTGCCAGCAGCCAGGCCCCTAGCGGGTCCTACAATGAGCAGTTCTTC.